The 27 T cell receptor beta chains reported below all come from one sample, sequenced in a study of cytomegalovirus exposure and HLA in healthy donors (TCRdb year 2017). The library was obtained by the immunoSEQ multiplex PCR assay. The multiplex PCR relied on a mix of 60 forward primers for TCR Vbeta segments and 13 reverse primers for TCR Jbeta segments. TCRdb carries this immuneACCESS record with in-frame sequences only. Its versions omit some clonotypes, under half of them owing to an unresolved V gene in the studies checked, with the rest unexplained. Here the sample has 200,000 or so clones; approximately 78% occur a single time. The ten biggest clones cover about 2.6% of the sample. Specimen: PBMCs. All receptors come from a woman aged 40 to 55 in good health and CMV-seronegative.

This chain links TRBV29-1 with TRBJ2-7, with TRBD1 identical over 7 bases. The CDR3 sequence is 13 residues long. After removal of 2 bases from V and 4 bases from J, the junction contained 5 bases not matched to a gene. The germline gives CDR1 SQVTM, CDR2 ANQGSEA. CDR3 DNA: TGCAGCGTTGAAATGGGACAGAGATACGAGCAGTACTTC. Protein product: CSVEMGQRYEQYF.

The J gene is TRBJ1-1, the V gene TRBV29-1, with TRBD1 matching over 10 bases. The CDR3 sequence is 13 residues long. J lost 4 bases, V lost 4 bases, and 3 bases had no gene match. Germline V gene sequence: CDR1 SQVTM, CDR2 ANQGSEA. The CDR3 reads CSVARDRGTEAFF. CDR3 nucleotide sequence: TGCAGCGTTGCCCGGGACAGGGGCACTGAAGCTTTCTTT.

The CDR3 spells CASSLNPQGPQYF. In nucleotides, the CDR3 is TGTGCCAGCAGCTTAAACCCACAGGGGCCGCAGTATTTT. The V call is TRBV7-3, the J call TRBJ2-3, with 7 bases lining up with TRBD1. Germline V gene lookup returns CDR1 SGHTA and CDR2 FQGTGA. Germline trimming cut 1 base from V and 10 bases from J; bases unmatched to any gene: 5. CDR3 length: 13 amino acids. Combining the CDR3 with reference TRBV7-3 and TRBJ2-3 gives the whole variable domain GAGVSQTPSNKVTEKGKYVELRCDPISGHTALYWYRQSLGQGPEFLIYFQGTGAADDSGLPNDRFFAVRPEGSVSTLKIQRTERGDSAVYLCASSLNPQGPQYFGPGTRLTVL.

This chain links TRBV7-6 with TRBJ2-1, with 12 bases that match TRBD2. This CDR3 region has 14 residues. V trimming: 11 bases; J trimming: 9 bases; junction bases outside the gene matches: 11. Germline V gene sequence: CDR1 SGHVS, CDR2 FNYEAQ. The CDR3 sequence is CAVLVTSGRSEQFF. The CDR3 bases are TGTGCCGTCCTAGTGACTAGCGGGAGAAGTGAGCAGTTCTTC.

This clone was observed a few times. The chain couples TRBV5-4 to TRBJ2-6; D might be TRBD2 (5 bases). The CDR3 is 14 amino acids. Trimming shortened V by 6 bases and J by 4 bases, and 11 bases separated the two germline ends. CDR1 and CDR2 from the germline V gene are SGHNT and YYREEE (reference sequence). In DNA, the CDR3 is TGTGCCAGCACCAACCGGGGAGGGGCCAACGTCCTGACTTTC. Amino acid sequence: CASTNRGGANVLTF.

The chain links TRBV6-6 to TRBJ2-2; D call uncertain. Trimming took 6 bases from V and 3 from J, leaving 8 bases between them. Per germline, CDR1 MNHNY and CDR2 SVGAGI (reference sequence). The CDR3 runs 13 residues. The CDR3 DNA reads as TGTGCCAGCAGCTTTCGGGACACCGGGGAGCTGTTTTTT. This encodes CASSFRDTGELFF.

The chain combines TRBV7-2 with TRBJ2-3; TRBD2 aligns across 13 bases. CDR1 and CDR2 from the germline V gene are SGHTA and FQGNSA. J gave up 4 bases and V 5 bases, and 6 bases lay outside the gene matches. The CDR3 spans 16 residues. The CDR3 spells CASSTRTSGRPDTQYF. The CDR3 nucleotides are TGTGCCAGCAGCACAAGGACTAGCGGGAGACCAGATACGCAGTATTTT.

The chain uses TRBV6-1 and TRBJ2-1; 9 bases are a match to TRBD1. With 3 bases clipped from V and 11 bases from J, the junction kept 11 bases outside the gene matches. The CDR3 spans 15 residues. CDR1 MNHNS and CDR2 SASEGT come from the germline V gene. CDR3 sequence: CASSDEWDREVKQFF. In DNA form, the CDR3 reads TGTGCCAGCAGTGATGAATGGGACAGGGAGGTGAAGCAGTTCTTC.

The chain couples TRBV11-2 to TRBJ2-5; possibly TRBD2 for D (5 bases). Per germline, CDR1 SGHAT and CDR2 FQNNGV. This CDR3 is 15 amino acids long. Trimming cost V 5 bases and J 1 base, with 14 bases left between them. The DNA of the CDR3 is TGTGCCAGCAGCCCCCGGCGGGCGGCCCAAGAGACCCAGTACTTC. Its translation: CASSPRRAAQETQYF.

This sequence joins TRBV7-3 and TRBJ2-1; D remains unclear. CDR3 length: 14 amino acids. Trimming removed 3 bases from V and 2 bases from J, with 8 bases in between. Germline CDR1 and CDR2: SGHTA and FQGTGA. CDR3 residues: CASSFEVTYNEQFF. CDR3 DNA: TGTGCCAGCAGCTTTGAGGTCACCTACAATGAGCAGTTCTTC.

V usage is TRBV7-6 and J usage is TRBJ1-1, with 8 bases that match TRBD1. Trimming took 5 bases from V and 6 from J; bases not matched to a gene: 17. CDR1 is SGHVS, CDR2 FNYEAQ, per germline. This CDR3 has 17 residues. The CDR3 reads CASSPVGTGSPGAEAFF. CDR3 nucleotide sequence: TGTGCCAGCAGCCCCGTCGGGACAGGCTCCCCGGGCGCTGAAGCTTTCTTT. Using reference TRBV7-6 and TRBJ1-1 for the parts outside the CDR3, the full variable domain is GAGVSQSPRYKVTKRGQDVALRCDPISGHVSLYWYRQALGQGPEFLTYFNYEAQQDKSGLPNDRFSAERPEGSISTLTIQRTEQRDSAMYRCASSPVGTGSPGAEAFFGQGTRLTVV.

J is TRBJ2-1 and V is TRBV7-6; D unresolved. V dropped 4 bases and J dropped 5 bases, with 15 bases sitting between them. The germline V gene has CDR1 SGHVS and CDR2 FNYEAQ. The CDR3 has 15 amino acids. CDR3 DNA sequence: TGTGCCAGCAGCTGGAACCCGACTTCCAACAATGAGCAGTTCTTC. This codes for CASSWNPTSNNEQFF.

The chain is built from TRBV18 and TRBJ2-6, with 7 bases that match TRBD2. CDR3 length equals 15 residues. CDR1 is KGHSH, CDR2 LQKENI, per germline. The J segment lost 4 bases and the V segment lost 2 bases, leaving 2 bases of the junction unmatched. The CDR3 sequence is CASSPSGKGANVLTF. The CDR3 DNA follows: TGTGCCAGCTCACCAAGCGGGAAAGGGGCCAACGTCCTGACTTTC.

The chain combines TRBV6-1 with TRBJ2-3, with 9 bases lining up with TRBD2. Germline V gene lookup returns CDR1 MNHNS and CDR2 SASEGT. The CDR3 extends over 17 amino acids. V lost 2 bases and J lost 3; bases outside the gene matches: 9. The CDR3 loop is CASSEPKTSGSTDTQYF. The CDR3 DNA reads TGTGCCAGCAGTGAACCCAAAACTAGCGGGTCGACAGATACGCAGTATTTT.

This clone appeared once. This chain joins TRBV5-5 and TRBJ2-7; maybe TRBD1 (6 bases). The CDR3 sequence is 15 residues long. V was shortened by 6 bases and J by 3 bases, with 19 bases between the two germline ends. Per germline, CDR1 SGHKS and CDR2 YYEKEE (reference sequence). This chain's CDR3 is CASTTATGPIYEQYF. CDR3 DNA sequence: TGTGCCAGCACCACCGCCACAGGGCCTATCTACGAGCAGTACTTC.

This chain connects TRBV30 to TRBJ2-1; weak D call: TRBD2 (6 bases). CDR3 size: 18 residues. V was clipped by 5 bases and J by 4 bases, with 27 bases between them. Germline-derived CDR1 and CDR2 are GTSNPN and SVGIG (reference sequence). The CDR3 region is CAWLGSSDKEEGYNEQFF. In DNA form, the CDR3 reads TGTGCCTGGCTGGGTTCTAGCGACAAGGAAGAGGGTTACAATGAGCAGTTCTTC.

As to this clone: A junction end diverges from the germline sequence, so it may reflect a read error. The sample has other DNA sequences that encode this CDR3 too. The rearrangement joins TRBV6-1 to TRBJ1-1, with D possibly being TRBD1 (6 bases). The CDR3 has 15 residues. Germline V gives CDR1 MNHNS, CDR2 SASEGT. The chain's CDR3 is CASSERYGQLTEAFF. CDR3 coding DNA: TGTGCCAGCAGTGAAAGGTACGGACAGCTCACTGAAGCTTTTTTT.

The genes are TRBV4-2 and TRBJ2-2; the match to TRBD2 covers 10 bases. The CDR3 covers 16 residues. Germline trimming cut 3 bases from V and 6 bases from J; bases unmatched to any gene: 7. Germline CDR1 reads LGHNA; CDR2 reads YNFKEQ. CDR3: CASSQSLAGVAGELFF. The DNA of the CDR3 is TGTGCCAGCAGCCAGAGTCTAGCGGGAGTGGCCGGGGAGCTGTTTTTT.

CDR3 residues: CASSSPGQTSYNEQFF. For the CDR3, the DNA is TGTGCCAGCAGTTCTCCCGGACAGACCTCCTACAATGAGCAGTTCTTC. The V gene is TRBV28, the J gene TRBJ2-1; the D gene is possibly TRBD1 (6 bases). V was trimmed by 4 bases and J by 0 bases, leaving 13 bases between them. CDR1 and CDR2 (germline): MDHEN, SYDVKM. There are 16 residues in the CDR3.

In this sample, this clone turned up once. This chain links TRBV2 with TRBJ1-5; TRBD1 matches 10 bases. V trimming: 3 bases; J trimming: 6 bases; junction bases outside the gene matches: 8. Germline V lookup: CDR1 SNHLY, CDR2 FYNNEI. CDR3 size: 16 residues. This chain's CDR3 is CASSDVRDRGIQPQHF. The DNA for the CDR3 is TGTGCCAGCAGTGACGTCCGGGACAGGGGCATTCAGCCCCAGCATTTT.

This sequence joins TRBV9 and TRBJ1-4; TRBD1 is a possible D gene (5 bases). The CDR3 is 15 residues long. CDR1 is SGDLS and CDR2 is YYNGEE in the germline V gene. V was trimmed by 6 bases and J by 6 bases, leaving 18 bases between them. The CDR3 is CASILTRVVDEKLFF. CDR3 DNA sequence: TGTGCCAGCATCCTGACCAGGGTGGTCGATGAAAAACTGTTTTTT.

A single count supports this clone. The gene calls are TRBV28 and TRBJ2-7; 9 nucleotides line up with TRBD2. The CDR3 has 14 amino acids. The V and J ends lost 6 bases and 3 bases, in that order; junction bases with no gene match: 6. The germline gives CDR1 MDHEN, CDR2 SYDVKM. The CDR3 sequence: CASSLAGVGYEQYF. CDR3 in DNA: TGTGCCAGCAGCTTAGCGGGAGTAGGCTACGAGCAGTACTTC.

The chain couples TRBV28 to TRBJ2-6; the match to TRBD1 covers 12 bases. The CDR3 has 21 amino acids. Germline assignment: CDR1 MDHEN and CDR2 SYDVKM. Trimming cost V 2 bases and J 2 bases; bases outside gene matches: 13. CDR3 sequence: CASSLGRHWDRGLAGANVLTF. The CDR3, as DNA: TGTGCCAGCAGTTTAGGCAGGCACTGGGACAGGGGGCTTGCTGGGGCCAACGTCCTGACTTTC.

The chain employs TRBV30 and TRBJ1-2; D ambiguous. V was shortened by 3 bases and J by 0 bases, with 11 bases between the two germline ends. Germline assignment: CDR1 GTSNPN and CDR2 SVGIG (reference sequence). The CDR3 is 14 residues long. CDR3 in amino acids: CAWRVQSPNYGYTF. The CDR3 nucleotides are TGTGCCTGGAGGGTTCAGTCCCCTAACTATGGCTACACCTTC.

The rearrangement joins TRBV9 to TRBJ1-3; no definite D call. The V gene's germline CDR1 is SGDLS and CDR2 YYNGEE. Trimming removed 3 bases at V and 0 bases at J, with 10 bases between. The CDR3 is 15 residues long. The CDR3 DNA is TGTGCCAGCAGCGCGGGTCCTCTCTCTGGAAACACCATATATTTT. It is translated as CASSAGPLSGNTIYF. Supplemented by reference TRBV9 and TRBJ1-3, the full variable domain reads DSGVTQTPKHLITATGQRVTLRCSPRSGDLSVYWYQQSLDQGLQFLIQYYNGEERAKGNILERFSAQQFPDLHSELNLSSLELGDSALYFCASSAGPLSGNTIYFGEGSWLTVV.

Notes on this clone: A junction boundary mismatches the germline segment, possibly from a read error. This sequence joins TRBV9 and TRBJ2-1, with 8 bases lining up with TRBD1. This CDR3 has 15 amino acids. Germline V gene sequence: CDR1 SGDLS, CDR2 YYNGEE. In DNA form, the CDR3 reads TGTGCTAGCAGCCCAGGGGGCGGATCCTACAATGAGCAGTTCTTC. It encodes CASSPGGGSYNEQFF.

The genes are TRBV5-6 and TRBJ2-7; D is perhaps TRBD1 (6 bases). Germline V CDR1 and CDR2: SGHDT, YYEEEE. This CDR3 spans 14 amino acids. Trimming took off 3 bases at V and 3 bases at J, with 13 bases between the two ends. The CDR3 nucleotides are TGTGCCAGCAGCTGGAAGGACAGTTTCTACGAGCAGTACTTC. Its translation: CASSWKDSFYEQYF.